This T cell receptor (beta chain) was sequenced during a study of T cells after posttransplantation cyclophosphamide. The V and J ends lost 8 bases and 3 bases, in that order; junction bases with no gene match: 7. Germline V gene sequence: CDR1 SQVTM, CDR2 ANQGSEA. The CDR3 consists of 12 residues. The repertoire was sequenced with immunoSEQ multiplex PCR; TCRdb's copy has only in-frame clones and lacks some. The sample was found to contain approximately 24,000 clones, and every one recurs. This clone was seen a few times. This chain links TRBV29-1 with TRBJ2-7; TRBD1 aligns across 7 bases. The source is a woman between 55 and 75 years old in good health, CMV-negative, and a related stem cell transplant donor. The sequencing sample was made of PBMCs. This chain's CDR3 is CSTTGFNYEQYF. The CDR3 DNA reads TGCAGCACGACAGGGTTCAACTACGAGCAGTACTTC.